The sample holds a few counts of the clone carrying this T cell receptor beta chain. The data were obtained in a study of spatial heterogeneity in lung cancer. Study as a whole: Alpha-chain sequences were consistently detected less often than beta-chain sequences.

Described time point: sample taken at primary tumor resection. Sequencing of whole RNA from tumor, nontumor lung or frozen PBMC involved no sorting. Donation came from over 60 patients with untreated early-stage non-small cell lung cancer. V lost 3 bases to trimming and J lost 5 bases; unmatched junction nucleotides: 9. Germline V gene lookup returns CDR1 MDHEN and CDR2 SYDVKM. This CDR3 comprises 15 residues. A single record per CDR3 protein comes from TCRdb applying MiXCR to the 5' RACE reads. Seen here are approximately 82,000 distinct CDR3 sequences, roughly 13% observed once, and the top ten hold 4.6%.

Specimen: PBMCs, collected at surgery. The chain carries TRBV28 and TRBJ1-1; 7 nucleotides line up with TRBD1. The source is a male donor with early-stage non-small cell lung cancer. CDR3 protein: CASSFSEGARTEAFF. The CDR3 nucleotides read TGTGCCAGCAGTTTTTCGGAGGGGGCCAGAACTGAAGCTTTCTTT.